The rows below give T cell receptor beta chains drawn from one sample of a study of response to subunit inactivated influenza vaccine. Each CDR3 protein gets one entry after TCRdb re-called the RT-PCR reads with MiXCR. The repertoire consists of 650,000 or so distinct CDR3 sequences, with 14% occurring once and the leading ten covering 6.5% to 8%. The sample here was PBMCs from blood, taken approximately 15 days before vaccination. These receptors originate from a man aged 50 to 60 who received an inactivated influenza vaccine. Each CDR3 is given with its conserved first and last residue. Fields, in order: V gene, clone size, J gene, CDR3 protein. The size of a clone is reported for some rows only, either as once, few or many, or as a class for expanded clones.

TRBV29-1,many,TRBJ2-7,CSVEEGQHEQYF
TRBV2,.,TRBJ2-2,CASSELSSGGELFF
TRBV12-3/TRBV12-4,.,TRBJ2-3,CASRRTGALTDTQYF
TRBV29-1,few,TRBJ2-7,CSVARQGALYEQYF
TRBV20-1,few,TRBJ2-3,CSAIPRGSGGTDTQYF
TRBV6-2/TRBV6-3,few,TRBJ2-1,CASRDYNYNEQFF
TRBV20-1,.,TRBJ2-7,CSAPGTGAYEQYF
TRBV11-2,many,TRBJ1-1,CASSLSSQTNTEAFF
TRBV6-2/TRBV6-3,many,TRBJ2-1,CASSQGGGPYNEQFF
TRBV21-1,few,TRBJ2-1,CASGKPPAGGNEQFF
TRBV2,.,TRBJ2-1,CARGRRGGSYNEQFF
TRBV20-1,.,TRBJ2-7,CSANIRLYEQYF
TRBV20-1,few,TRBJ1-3,CSALTEGRPGGNTIYF
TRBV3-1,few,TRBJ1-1,CASSRGQVNTEAFF
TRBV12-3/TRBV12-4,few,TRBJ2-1,CASSFSGGGSNEQFF
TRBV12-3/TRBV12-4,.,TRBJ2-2,CASSLQPANTGELFF
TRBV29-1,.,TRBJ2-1,CSAGTGSYNEQFF
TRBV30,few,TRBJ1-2,CAWRFSGTYGYTF
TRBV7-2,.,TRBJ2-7,CASSFQGGPSEQYF
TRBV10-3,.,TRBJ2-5,CAISAQETQYF
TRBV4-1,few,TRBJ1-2,CASSPPLGAYGYTF
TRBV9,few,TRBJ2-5,CASSVGTSPETQYF
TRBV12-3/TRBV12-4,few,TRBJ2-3,CASSLEAGGYTQYF
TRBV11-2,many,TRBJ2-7,CASSLVSRWVLPVYF
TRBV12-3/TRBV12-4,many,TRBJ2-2,CASSYHGANTGELFF
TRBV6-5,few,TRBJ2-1,CASISSTAEQFF
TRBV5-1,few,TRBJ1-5,CASSWEGGMPQHF
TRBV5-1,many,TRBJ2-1,CASSLAVRGEQFF
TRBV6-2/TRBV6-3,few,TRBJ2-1,CASSYSRSGTSGMSRNEQFF
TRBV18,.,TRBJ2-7,CASSFPGPIYEQYF
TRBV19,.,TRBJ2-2,CASSSSSAQGYGELFF
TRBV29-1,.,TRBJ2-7,CSVEGTTSGISSEQYF
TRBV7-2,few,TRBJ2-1,CASSLTPGPANEQFF
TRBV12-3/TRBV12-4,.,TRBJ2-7,CASSSTRGRATYEQYF
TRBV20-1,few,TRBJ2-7,CSAPTSGGPYEQYF
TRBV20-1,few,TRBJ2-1,CSARDRHGTRLNEQFF
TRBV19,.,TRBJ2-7,CASSIMTGASYEQYF
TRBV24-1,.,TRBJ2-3,CATSDRGPGLPSTDTQYF
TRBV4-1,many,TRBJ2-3,CASSQDQSPGTDTQYF
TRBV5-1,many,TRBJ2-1,CASSRQSSYNEQFF
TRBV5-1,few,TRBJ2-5,CTSSLMERGETQYF
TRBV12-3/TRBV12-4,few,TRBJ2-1,CASSPHRDRAYNEQFF
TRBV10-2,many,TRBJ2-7,CASTDISRDNYYEQYF
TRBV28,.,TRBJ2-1,CASSFGMTGRGRGTYNEQFF
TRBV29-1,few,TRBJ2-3,CSVEAQPDTQYF
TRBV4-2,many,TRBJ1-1,CASSQIGRSGTEAFF
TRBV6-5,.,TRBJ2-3,CASSYSAGLAGSTDTQYF
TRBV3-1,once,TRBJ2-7,CASSLPGTSEQYF
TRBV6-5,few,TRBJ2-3,CASSYSPLAGSSSTDTQYF
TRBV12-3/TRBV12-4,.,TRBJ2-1,CASSSVRDNEQFF
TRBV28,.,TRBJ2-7,CASSLTGRSHEQYF
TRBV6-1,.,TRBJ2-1,CASSVGIISYNEQFF
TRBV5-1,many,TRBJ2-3,CASSWGSPGLAGGQDTQYF